This entry lists 18 T cell receptor beta chains sequenced from one sample in a study of T cell responses to AZD1222 COVID-19 vaccine (TCRdb year 2021). Libraries came from the immunoSEQ multiplex PCR assay. Sourced from immuneACCESS, this table was stored by TCRdb with only in-frame sequences that have V and J called. A share of the clones is absent; for the studies checked, an unresolved V gene accounts for under half, and the remainder has no known explanation. The sample yields more than 50,000 clones; 80% to 90% were counted once. The ten largest clonotypes hold less than 2% of the sample. Reading the label with the study, this specimen's time point is: baseline before first vaccination. The sample here was peripheral blood, taken on day 0 of AZD1222 vaccination. The receptors were gathered from an adult in good health.

The chain uses TRBV6-5 and TRBJ1-6; TRBD1 is a possible D gene (6 bases). The germline CDR1 and CDR2 sequences are MNHEY and SVGAGI. The CDR3 loop spans 15 amino acids. Trimming left V 6 bases short and J 10 bases short, with 19 bases between. The CDR3 region has the DNA TGTGCCAGCAGCCCCCAGGACAGCCCAGGCTCACCCCTCCACTTT. Translation: CASSPQDSPGSPLHF.

This clone was seen just once. The chain recombines TRBV6-5 with TRBJ1-4; D gene uncertain. Trimming took 0 bases from V and 7 from J, leaving 15 bases between them. CDR1 MNHEY and CDR2 SVGAGI come from the germline V gene. The CDR3 sequence is 16 residues long. The CDR3 protein is CASSYSIWEAGEKLFF. The CDR3 DNA sequence: TGTGCCAGCAGTTACTCGATCTGGGAAGCGGGTGAAAAACTGTTTTTT.

The chain combines TRBV19 with TRBJ1-6, with 9 bases fitting TRBD1. V shed 6 bases and J 9 bases; nucleotides not matched to a gene: 9. Germline assignment: CDR1 LNHDA and CDR2 SQIVND (reference sequence). The CDR3 spans 15 residues. Written as DNA, the CDR3 is TGTGCCAGTAGGGACCGGGACAGGGATTCTTCACCCCTCCACTTT. It translates to CASRDRDRDSSPLHF.

This rearrangement joins TRBV28 to TRBJ2-7, with a possible D match to TRBD1 (5 bases). Germline values: CDR1 MDHEN, CDR2 SYDVKM. V shed 6 bases and J shed 0 bases, with 18 bases lying between them. The CDR3 extends over 16 amino acids. CDR3 sequence reads: CASSTPKQVYSYEQYF. As DNA, the CDR3 is TGTGCCAGCAGCACCCCGAAACAGGTGTACTCCTACGAGCAGTACTTC.

V gene TRBV9 combines with J gene TRBJ1-1; D is unresolved. The germline CDR1 and CDR2 sequences are SGDLS and YYNGEE. The CDR3 has 13 residues. Trimming cost V 3 bases and J 6 bases, with 12 bases left between them. The CDR3 reads CASSGPGRAEAFF. The CDR3 nucleotides are TGTGCCAGCAGCGGGCCGGGGAGGGCTGAAGCTTTCTTT.

This clone was picked up one time. This chain connects TRBV24-1 to TRBJ2-5, with D unresolved. CDR3 length equals 13 residues. The germline gives CDR1 KGHDR, CDR2 SFDVKD. The ends were cut back, 4 bases at V and 1 base at J, with 6 bases in the middle. The CDR3 region has the DNA TGTGCCACCAGTGACGGTAGCCAAGAGACCCAGTACTTC. It specifies CATSDGSQETQYF.

This clone was observed a handful of times. The V gene is TRBV5-1, the J gene TRBJ2-5; D possibly corresponds to TRBD1 (8 bases). In germline, CDR1 is SGHRS, CDR2 YFSETQ. The germline V and J ends were trimmed by 4 bases and 7 bases, with 29 bases remaining between them. The CDR3 spans 18 residues. The CDR3 bases are TGCGCCAGCAGCCCTACCATTTACAGGGGGGGCAACATCGGGACCCAGTACTTC. This codes for CASSPTIYRGGNIGTQYF.

The sample holds one count of this clone. At one end, the junction sequence differs from germline, possibly due to a read error. The chain combines TRBV10-2 with TRBJ1-5; D unclear. The CDR3 is made up of 15 amino acids. Per germline, CDR1 WSHSY and CDR2 SAAADI. The CDR3 is CASKMTAVSDQPQHF. The CDR3 DNA reads TGCGCCAGCAAAATGACCGCCGTTAGCGATCAGCCCCAGCATTTT.

CDR3 DNA sequence: TGTGCCAGCAGTGCATCACGGGACAGGGGGAACTATGGCTACACCTTC. It encodes CASSASRDRGNYGYTF. The rearrangement uses TRBV6-1 and TRBJ1-2; 11 bases match TRBD1. Per germline, CDR1 MNHNS and CDR2 SASEGT. The CDR3 runs to 16 residues. With V trimmed by 4 bases and J by 2 bases, 6 bases remained unmatched.

The chain employs TRBV10-3 and TRBJ1-5; D is ambiguous. V gave up 0 bases and J gave up 5 bases, with 8 bases separating them. Looked up from germline, CDR1 is ENHRY and CDR2 is SYGVKD. The length of the CDR3 is 14 residues. CDR3 in DNA: TGTGCCATCAGTGAGTCTCTAAAAGATCAGCCCCAGCATTTT. As protein: CAISESLKDQPQHF.

This clone has only one observation. The chain carries TRBV7-8 and TRBJ2-3, with D perhaps TRBD2 (5 bases). V dropped 5 bases and J dropped 5 bases, with 11 bases sitting between them. The V gene's germline CDR1 is SGHVS and CDR2 FQNEAQ. The CDR3 extends over 13 amino acids. CDR3 amino acids: CASSPLRGDTQYF. DNA for the CDR3: TGTGCCAGCAGCCCTTTACGGGGAGATACGCAGTATTTT.

CDR3 nucleotides: TGCGCCAGCAGCCCGAGCGTCCCAGATACGCAGTATTTT. Residues: CASSPSVPDTQYF. This chain links TRBV4-1 with TRBJ2-3; D is ambiguous. The CDR3 spans 13 residues. The germline CDR1 and CDR2 sequences are MGHRA and YSYEKL. Trimming removed 4 bases at V and 4 bases at J, with 9 bases between.

V and J are TRBV11-2 and TRBJ2-3, with D maybe TRBD1 (6 bases). V was trimmed by 5 bases and J by 6 bases, leaving 24 bases between them. The CDR3 spans 17 residues. The V gene's germline CDR1 is SGHAT and CDR2 FQNNGV. Written as DNA, the CDR3 is TGTGCCAGCAGCCTCGGCATCGGGACACCTTATGGGGATACGCAGTATTTT. It codes for CASSLGIGTPYGDTQYF. Looking up the rest from reference TRBV11-2 and TRBJ2-3 gives the full variable domain: EAGVAQSPRYKIIEKRQSVAFWCNPISGHATLYWYQQILGQGPKLLIQFQNNGVVDDSQLPKDRFSAERLKGVDSTLKIQPAKLEDSAVYLCASSLGIGTPYGDTQYFGPGTRLTVL.

This clone was counted only a few times. This CDR3 reads CASSPRPGGYTF. The CDR3 coding sequence is TGTGCCAGCAGTCCCAGACCCGGCGGCTACACCTTC. V is TRBV3-1 (or the pseudogene TRBV3-2) and J is TRBJ1-2; D remains unclear. The CDR3 sequence is 12 residues long. V was trimmed by 6 bases and J by 8 bases, leaving 13 bases between them. The germline V gene has CDR1 LGHDT and CDR2 YNNKEL (reference sequence).

Notes on this clone: At one of its ends the junction is not consistent with the germline gene, which may arise from a read error. The gene calls are TRBV7-7 and TRBJ2-1; a weak D match, TRBD1 (6 bases). CDR1 is SSHAT, CDR2 FNYEAQ, per germline (reference sequence). CDR3 length: 16 residues. The CDR3, as DNA: TGTGCTAGCAGCCTCCAGACAGGCTCGAGCTACAATGAGCAGTTCTTC. Translation gives CASSLQTGSSYNEQFF. Drawing the rest from reference TRBV7-7 and TRBJ2-1, the complete variable domain is GAGVSQSPRYKVTKRGQDVTLRCDPISSHATLYWYQQALGQGPEFLTYFNYEAQPDKSGLPSDRFSAERPEGSISTLTIQRTEQRDSAMYRCASSLQTGSSYNEQFFGPGTRLTVL.

The CDR3 DNA follows: TGTGCCAGCAGTTTAGACAGGGGGGCTAATGAAAAACTGTTTTTT. Its protein is CASSLDRGANEKLFF. The chain carries TRBV2 and TRBJ1-4; 9 bases are shared with TRBD1. With 5 bases clipped from V and 3 bases from J, the junction kept 4 bases outside the gene matches. The CDR3 spans 15 residues. Germline CDR1 is SNHLY and CDR2 is FYNNEI. Full variable domain (rest looked up from reference TRBV2 and TRBJ1-4): EPEVTQTPSHQVTQMGQEVILRCVPISNHLYFYWYRQILGQKVEFLVSFYNNEISEKSEIFDDQFSVERPDGSNFTLKIRSTKLEDSAMYFCASSLDRGANEKLFFGSGTQLSVL.

The J gene is TRBJ1-2, the V gene TRBV6-1; no clear D. With 1 base removed from V and 3 bases from J, the gap between germline ends came to 12 bases. Germline V gene data show CDR1 as MNHNS and CDR2 as SASEGT. This CDR3 spans 15 amino acids. CDR3 sequence reads: CASSEGTDFHYGYTF. CDR3 nucleotide sequence: TGTGCCAGCAGTGAAGGGACGGATTTCCACTATGGCTACACCTTC.

The sample holds one count of this clone. The rearrangement links TRBV3-1 (or the pseudogene TRBV3-2) to TRBJ2-1; 10 bases are a match to TRBD2. The germline V gene encodes CDR1 LGHDT and CDR2 YNNKEL (reference sequence). After removal of 4 bases from V and 1 base from J, the junction contained 16 bases not matched to a gene. This CDR3 has 20 amino acids. CDR3 bases: TGTGCCAGCAGCCTTTCCGGGGTGGCTAGCGGGAGATTTTCCTACAATGAGCAGTTCTTC. It translates to CASSLSGVASGRFSYNEQFF.